This T cell receptor (beta chain) was sequenced in a study of T cells in Graves' hyperthyroidism and ophthalmopathy. Findings and limits, study-wide: For ophthalmopathy, model prediction preceded onset by a median around six months.

Ten or more counts support this clonotype. As yet, its antigen is unknown. RNA transcripts were the template for amplifying TCR beta CDR3 regions. When the TCR CDR3 underwent first-round RT-PCR, the HTBI primer set was used. TCRdb recomputed calls from the multiplex PCR reads with MiXCR, one row per CDR3 protein. The sample lists around 280,000 distinct CDR3 sequences; around 13% were seen once. V dropped 6 bases and J dropped 5 bases, with 20 bases sitting between them. The CDR3 consists of 14 residues. Germline CDR1 is DFQATT and CDR2 is SNEGSKA (reference sequence). This TCR was sampled from a middle-aged woman with Graves' hyperthyroidism. The gene calls are TRBV20-1 and TRBJ2-7; possibly TRBD2 for D (6 bases). Material for sequencing was blood. The CDR3 nucleotides are TGCAGTGCCGCTCAGGGCGCGGGAACCCACGAGCAGTACTTC. Protein: CSAAQGAGTHEQYF.